Shown below are 28 T cell receptor beta chains from a single sample sequenced in a study of T-cell reconstitution after alpha-beta-depleted transplantation in children (TCRdb year 2016). Library generation was performed with PCR. Instrument used: Illumina HiSeq 2500. To normalize quantification of the TCRbeta repertoire, the TCR libraries were built with molecular barcoding that relied on unique molecular identifiers. Clones were called with MiXCR by TCRdb after fastp trimmed the public reads at Q25, and only in-frame beta chains were retained. Records with the same CDR3 protein are collapsed into one entry carrying the most frequent genes and DNA. The table for this sample lists more than 550,000 distinct CDR3 sequences; approximately 10% of them were counted only once. Of the sample, 4% to 5% falls within the top ten clones. The sequenced sample was PBMCs from the stem cell graft donor, obtained from the stem cell graft. These receptors were taken from a human donor who donated a stem cell graft to a child with acute myeloid leukemia.

This clonotype was counted only a few times. The rearrangement joins TRBV30 to TRBJ2-3; tentative D call: TRBD1 (6 bases). This CDR3 region has 15 residues. V lost 5 bases and J lost 1, with 16 bases in between. Germline CDR1 GTSNPN, CDR2 SVGIG (reference sequence). The CDR3 region is CAWEYGRGGTDTQYF. As DNA, the CDR3 is TGTGCCTGGGAATACGGCAGGGGAGGCACAGATACGCAGTATTTT.

On this clonotype: Because the CDR3 is missing its conserved closing phenylalanine or tryptophan, this is likely a read error. The chain links TRBV25-1 to TRBJ1-4; no reliable D call. The length of the CDR3 is 14 residues. Germline CDR1 reads MGHDK; CDR2 reads SYGVNS. The V end lost 5 bases, the J end lost 5 bases, and 12 bases lay between the germline ends. The CDR3 nucleotides are TGTGCCAGCAGTTCAAGGACGGCGAATGAAAAACTGTTTTCT. Protein: CASSSRTANEKLFS.

This clonotype was picked up a small number of times. V is TRBV4-3 and J is TRBJ2-5; 10 nucleotides line up with TRBD1. This CDR3 contains 17 residues. J lost 5 bases, V lost 1 base, and 10 bases had no gene match. The germline V gene encodes CDR1 LGHNA and CDR2 YSLEER. The CDR3 region has the DNA TGCGCCAGCAGCCAAGGCCCCCCAGACAGGGGGCGTGAGACCCAGTACTTC. Translation: CASSQGPPDRGRETQYF.

Only a few counts were recorded for this clonotype. DNA for the CDR3: TGTGCCAGCAGCTTAAGCGGGGGCGCTTTCGGCTACACCTTC. It codes for CASSLSGGAFGYTF. The chain is built from TRBV7-3 and TRBJ1-2; D might be TRBD1 (6 bases). Trimming cost V 1 base and J 8 bases, with 14 bases left between them. Germline V gene sequence: CDR1 SGHTA, CDR2 FQGTGA. This CDR3 has 14 residues. The whole variable domain, filled in from reference TRBV7-3 and TRBJ1-2, reads GAGVSQTPSNKVTEKGKYVELRCDPISGHTALYWYRQSLGQGPEFLIYFQGTGAADDSGLPNDRFFAVRPEGSVSTLKIQRTERGDSAVYLCASSLSGGAFGYTFGSGTRLTVV.

At least ten counts were recorded for this clonotype. The rearrangement uses TRBV6-2 or TRBV6-3 and TRBJ2-1; 7 bases are shared with TRBD1. The CDR3 is made up of 16 amino acids. Per the germline V gene, CDR1 is MNHEY and CDR2 is SVGEGT. The V and J ends lost 2 bases and 8 bases, in that order; junction bases with no gene match: 12. The CDR3: CASSYPGQIVQHEQFF. CDR3 nucleotides: TGTGCCAGCAGTTACCCGGGACAGATAGTACAGCATGAGCAGTTCTTC.

The chain carries TRBV3-1 and TRBJ2-1, with TRBD1 matching 7 bases. CDR1 is LGHDT and CDR2 is YNNKEL in the germline V gene (reference sequence). The CDR3 sequence is 14 residues long. V lost 0 bases, J lost 8 bases, and 4 bases stayed unmatched. Written as DNA, the CDR3 is TGTGCCAGCAGCCAAGAGACAGGGATCGATGAGCAGTTCTTC. This codes for CASSQETGIDEQFF.

This clonotype was counted between two and nine times. The genes are TRBV12-3 or TRBV12-4 and TRBJ1-5; D unclear. This CDR3 is 15 amino acids long. V was clipped by 6 bases and J by 2 bases, with 14 bases between them. In nucleotides, the CDR3 is TGTGCCAGCAGATCCGGGCCCCCGGGCAATCAGCCCCAGCATTTT. Protein product: CASRSGPPGNQPQHF.

This clonotype showed up many times. V and J are TRBV6-5 and TRBJ2-7, with 11 bases that match TRBD2. V gave up 6 bases and J gave up 2 bases; unmatched junction bases: 9. Germline lookup yields CDR1 MNHEY and CDR2 SVGAGI. The CDR3 length is 16 residues. This CDR3 reads CASSYALSGRAYEQYF. The CDR3 DNA reads as TGTGCCAGCAGCTACGCCCTTAGCGGGAGGGCCTACGAGCAGTACTTC.

The gene calls are TRBV20-1 and TRBJ2-5; the D is unclear. The ends were cut back, 6 bases at V and 1 base at J, with 15 bases in the middle. Germline CDR1 reads DFQATT; CDR2 reads SNEGSKA (reference sequence). The length of the CDR3 is 14 residues. CDR3 loop: CSAGPLGLQETQYF. The CDR3, as DNA: TGCAGTGCAGGGCCCCTGGGCCTCCAAGAGACCCAGTACTTC.

This clonotype was counted only a few times. The V call is TRBV28, the J call TRBJ2-3, with no clear D. The V and J ends lost 4 bases and 1 base respectively, with 12 bases between them. Germline assignment: CDR1 MDHEN and CDR2 SYDVKM. The CDR3 length is 15 residues. CDR3 amino acids: CASSSADVRTDTQYF. The CDR3 region has the DNA TGTGCCAGCAGTTCTGCGGACGTCCGCACAGATACGCAGTATTTT.

This clonotype was detected only a few times. This rearrangement joins TRBV19 to TRBJ2-7; D may be TRBD1 (5 bases). CDR1 LNHDA and CDR2 SQIVND come from the germline V gene (reference sequence). This CDR3 region has 13 residues. Trimming removed 7 bases at V and 1 base at J, with 11 bases between. Here the CDR3 DNA reads TGTGCCAGTACCTCAGACAGTTCCTACGAGCAGTACTTC. It yields the protein CASTSDSSYEQYF.

This clonotype was recorded a few times. The chain couples TRBV3-1 to TRBJ1-2; D possibly corresponds to TRBD1 (5 bases). Trimming took off 3 bases at V and 5 bases at J, with 7 bases between the two ends. The germline V gene has CDR1 LGHDT and CDR2 YNNKEL (reference sequence). The CDR3 has 12 residues. CDR3 protein: CASSHRDYGYTF. In DNA, the CDR3 is TGTGCCAGCAGCCACAGGGATTATGGCTACACCTTC.

This clonotype turned up a few times. The chain is built from TRBV20-1 and TRBJ2-3, with D perhaps being TRBD1 or TRBD2 (6 bases each). Germline V lookup: CDR1 DFQATT, CDR2 SNEGSKA (reference sequence). The CDR3 spans 14 residues. Trimming removed 4 bases at V and 5 bases at J, with 16 bases between. The CDR3 is CSATLPGGGDTQYF. CDR3 in DNA: TGCAGTGCTACCCTACCCGGGGGCGGAGATACGCAGTATTTT.

This clonotype was counted at least ten times. V is TRBV20-1 and J is TRBJ2-5; 9 bases are a match to TRBD2. The ends lost 6 bases at V and 5 bases at J; junction bases unmatched: 13. CDR3 length: 15 amino acids. Germline V gene sequence: CDR1 DFQATT, CDR2 SNEGSKA (reference sequence). The CDR3 loop reads CSAAPRLSGRETQYF. In DNA, the CDR3 is TGCAGTGCCGCCCCACGACTGAGCGGGAGGGAGACCCAGTACTTC.

The rearrangement links TRBV20-1 to TRBJ2-3, with 11 positions matching TRBD2. The CDR3 is 13 amino acids. V was clipped by 0 bases and J by 9 bases; unmatched bases: 2. CDR1 DFQATT and CDR2 SNEGSKA come from the germline V gene (reference sequence). Here the CDR3 DNA reads TGCAGTGCTAGAGAAGTAGCGGGAGGGACGCAGTATTTT. It specifies CSAREVAGGTQYF.

This clonotype was picked up many times. The J gene is TRBJ1-2, the V gene TRBV29-1; D call uncertain. The CDR3 spans 13 residues. Germline CDR1 and CDR2: SQVTM and ANQGSEA. With 3 bases removed from V and 7 bases from J, the gap between germline ends came to 15 bases. The CDR3 nucleotides are TGCAGCGTTGAGGGTGCTAACTATGGTGGCTACACCTTC. This gives the protein CSVEGANYGGYTF.

Many counts were recorded for this clonotype. The chain combines TRBV6-1 with TRBJ2-6; a weak D match, TRBD2 (5 bases). Germline V CDR1 and CDR2: MNHNS, SASEGT. This CDR3 contains 15 residues. Trimming removed 4 bases at V and 0 bases at J, with 7 bases between. CDR3 sequence reads: CASSVRGSGANVLTF. The CDR3 region has the DNA TGTGCCAGCAGTGTTCGGGGCTCTGGGGCCAACGTCCTGACTTTC.

This clonotype was counted ten times or more. J is TRBJ2-7 and V is TRBV30; 10 bases align to TRBD2. The CDR3 contains 13 residues. With 5 bases clipped from V and 6 bases from J, the junction kept 7 bases outside the gene matches. CDR1 and CDR2 from the germline V gene are GTSNPN and SVGIG (reference sequence). CDR3 residues: CAWASGSSPEQYF. The CDR3 region has the DNA TGTGCCTGGGCTAGCGGGAGTTCTCCCGAGCAGTACTTC. The whole variable domain, filled in from reference TRBV30 and TRBJ2-7, reads SQTIHQWPATLVQPVGSPLSLECTVEGTSNPNLYWYRQAAGRGLQLLFYSVGIGQISSEVPQNLSASRPQDRQFILSSKKLLLSDSGFYLCAWASGSSPEQYFGPGTRLTVT.

This clonotype was observed a handful of times. V usage is TRBV9 and J usage is TRBJ2-7, with 15 bases that match TRBD2. The CDR3 has 14 amino acids. Trimming at V came to 3 bases and at J to 6 bases, leaving 1 base not matched to a gene. Germline V lookup: CDR1 SGDLS, CDR2 YYNGEE. CDR3 bases: TGTGCCAGCAGCGAGGGACTAGCGGGAGGCGAGCAGTACTTC. Its protein is CASSEGLAGGEQYF.

This clonotype was seen many times. The chain joins TRBV20-1 to TRBJ2-7; 9 bases agree with TRBD2. The CDR3 is 15 residues long. The germline V gene has CDR1 DFQATT and CDR2 SNEGSKA (reference sequence). V dropped 0 bases and J dropped 4; count of bases not matched to a gene: 7. CDR3 loop: CSARDLTSGLYEQYF. The DNA for the CDR3 is TGCAGTGCTAGAGATCTGACTAGCGGACTTTACGAGCAGTACTTC.

The chain has TRBV20-1 and TRBJ2-1; TRBD2 aligns across 9 bases. The germline CDR1 and CDR2 sequences are DFQATT and SNEGSKA (reference sequence). CDR3 length: 18 residues. The V and J ends lost 1 base and 4 bases, in that order; junction bases with no gene match: 14. The CDR3 bases are TGCAGTGCTAGAGGGCATGGTGCGGGAGGGACGCGGTACAATGAGCAGTTCTTC. Its translation is CSARGHGAGGTRYNEQFF.

This clonotype has at least ten counts. This rearrangement joins TRBV29-1 to TRBJ2-1, with D maybe TRBD2 (6 bases). This CDR3 spans 15 amino acids. Germline assignment: CDR1 SQVTM and CDR2 ANQGSEA. V lost 5 bases and J 10 bases, leaving 24 bases between the germline ends. Here the CDR3 reads CSVKPPGDSKFEQFF. The DNA of the CDR3 is TGCAGCGTTAAACCCCCGGGGGACTCCAAATTCGAGCAGTTCTTC.

This clonotype occurred a few times. The genes are TRBV25-1 and TRBJ1-6, with 7 bases lining up with TRBD1. The CDR3 contains 18 residues. CDR1 is MGHDK and CDR2 is SYGVNS in the germline V gene. With 2 bases clipped from V and 4 bases from J, the junction kept 11 bases outside the gene matches. The CDR3 DNA reads TGTGCCAGCAGTGAACAGGGAACAGGGGTGGGATATAATTCACCCCTCCACTTT. Amino acid sequence: CASSEQGTGVGYNSPLHF.

The rearrangement links TRBV7-9 to TRBJ1-5; 8 nucleotides agree with TRBD1. The CDR3 sequence is 15 residues long. Germline V gives CDR1 SEHNR, CDR2 FQNEAQ (reference sequence). With 6 bases clipped from V and 3 bases from J, the junction kept 7 bases outside the gene matches. CDR3 amino acids: CASSLNRGDNQPQHF. The CDR3 DNA follows: TGTGCCAGCAGTTTGAACAGGGGGGACAATCAGCCCCAGCATTTT.

The table lists this clonotype with many counts. The chain uses TRBV7-2 and TRBJ2-7, with D unclear. The germline V and J ends were trimmed by 6 bases and 3 bases, with 15 bases remaining between them. CDR1 and CDR2 (germline): SGHTA, FQGNSA. The CDR3 is 14 amino acids. The CDR3 DNA reads TGTGCCAGCAGAACATCCCGGACGGTCTACGAGCAGTACTTC. Its protein is CASRTSRTVYEQYF.

This clonotype was found a few times. The V gene is TRBV12-3 or TRBV12-4, the J gene TRBJ2-1; tentatively, D is TRBD1 (6 bases). The CDR3 runs to 13 residues. V was shortened by 8 bases and J by 16 bases, with 24 bases between the two germline ends. For the CDR3, the DNA is TGTGCCAGCGCTAAGTCGGGCAAGTCACAGGGATTCTTC. Translating gives CASAKSGKSQGFF.

V usage is TRBV20-1 and J usage is TRBJ2-2; no clear D. The ends were cut back, 1 base at V and 0 bases at J, with 6 bases in the middle. Germline V gene data show CDR1 as DFQATT and CDR2 as SNEGSKA (reference sequence). The CDR3 runs 14 residues. The CDR3 bases are TGCAGTGCTAGAGTAGGGTCGAACACCGGGGAGCTGTTTTTT. Translated: CSARVGSNTGELFF.

This chain joins TRBV7-9 and TRBJ2-1; tentatively, D is TRBD1 (6 bases). Trimming removed 5 bases at V and 9 bases at J, with 17 bases between. CDR1 and CDR2 (germline): SEHNR, FQNEAQ (reference sequence). The CDR3 has 14 amino acids. CDR3 sequence reads: CASSPGGRGGEQFF. Written as DNA, the CDR3 is TGTGCCAGCAGCCCAGGCGGCAGGGGCGGTGAGCAGTTCTTC.